The entry below gives a single T cell receptor beta chain sequence along with its context. The antigen it recognizes is unknown. The germline gene is not matched at one end of the junction; a read error may be the cause. TCR CDR3 regions were amplified from genomic DNA by multiplex PCR using the deep immunoSEQ assay. Extracted genomic DNA from each cell subset was spread evenly across all wells of several immunoSEQ 96-well plates, with each plate serving as a replicate. Each replicate PCR for sorted subsets received about 210 ng genomic DNA, equal to roughly 30,000 T cell genomes. Purified libraries were measured with a Qubit 3.0 fluorometer, size-checked on a Bioanalyzer 2100, and measured again with the KAPA Library Quantification kit. Each immunoSEQ 96-well plate was sequenced on its own single-read 150-cycle Illumina NextSeq 550 flow cell. The original pipeline was this. The immunoSEQ output contained only junctional sequences without quality scores, so filtering could not match that applied to full-length reads. Sequences were annotated with PyIR, a Python wrapper for IgBLAST v1.9, using IMGT germline references to assign V/J genes and CDR3. Reads were filtered out if the reads had weak V/J assignments (E-value above 1e-6), no CDR3, stop codons, out-of-frame junctions, or ambiguous translated residues. V3J clonotypes were defined as sequences sharing an identical inferred V gene, J gene, and CDR3 amino acid sequence. To compute the percentage overlap between repertoires, the number of shared unique clonotypes was divided by the size of the smaller repertoire. Three approaches were used to assess repertoire richness: RTK rarefaction, the Chao1 estimator, and Recon v2.1 estimates of unobserved clonotypes. Generation probabilities were computed with OLGA for all TCRbeta clonotypes obtained by the gDNA method from several donors. In its TCRdb copy, this immuneACCESS table keeps in-frame sequences only and misses some clones. Where compared with another copy, unresolved V genes explain less than half of these, and the others have no known cause. V and J calls and clone size are as listed in that table; D and trimming were resolved from the DNA. The table for this sample lists around 700,000 clones; around 92% of them were counted only once. 24% of the sample lies in the top ten.

The source of the sample is a study of shared clonotypes between healthy human individuals (dated by TCRdb to about 2020). About the study as a whole: Two women and a few men aged 18 to 49 years were included in the cohort. To increase sequencing depth and limit assay-specific biases, different laboratories used diverse techniques to prepare libraries and sequence TCR repertoires. Leukapheresis yielded between about 0.94 and 10 billion PBMCs per donor. For each donor, CD4 naive and CD4 memory were each given three plates, CD8 naive was given two plates, and CD8 memory was given one plate. To estimate repertoire size and how much clonotype sharing occurs between individuals, the study deeply sequenced the blood TCR repertoires of five or six healthy adults.

Taken from the germline V gene (reference sequence), the CDR1 and CDR2 loops are SEHNR and FQNEAQ. Inclusive of the bounding cysteine and phenylalanine, the CDR3 is 13 residues long. Kept here is only the CDR3 DNA, which spans 39 bases and is read in frame from base 1. CD8 naive samples were obtained by positive selection for CCR7 among CD45RO-negative cells, yielding a CD45RA+CCR7+ population from which TemRA cells were excluded. The donors were healthy, HIV-negative adults with no recently reported acute infections or vaccinations. Every donor was a Caucasian adult living in Nashville, Tennessee, USA. Blood was obtained by leukapheresis, after which PBMCs were separated by Ficoll-Histopaque density gradient centrifugation and cryopreserved in liquid nitrogen vapor phase. Analytical flow cytometry was used to check the purity and quantity of every magnetically sorted T cell population. Genomic DNA was isolated from every sorted fraction and measured by UV absorbance on a Nanodrop 2000c.

The paper as a whole reports these results and caveats: Only blood was sampled, and tissue TCR repertoires likely differ from those in blood. Incomplete sequencing was indicated by rarefaction of sorted-subset datasets, despite the large sequencing depth. When four donors were compared, the shared fraction of clonotypes was about 5% for naive CD4, 3.5% for naive CD8, 2% to 2.5% for memory CD4, and 0.4% for memory CD8. Pairwise subsampling indicated that sequencing depth was expected to affect the degree of clonotype sharing among donors. Compared with non-shared clonotypes, clonotypes shared by all four sorted-subset donors had higher generation probabilities. Estimated clonotype richness was generally larger for naive than for memory subsets. The small number of donors limited the genetic and exposure-history diversity represented.

The clonotype comes from a man aged 30 to 45 in good health. The sample comprised naive CD8+ T cells sorted from blood. Sample cell subset or site, as interpreted from the label and publication: CD45RA+CCR7+. The chain uses TRBV7-9 and TRBJ2-4; TRBD2 might be the D gene, on 6 matching bases. The sequence in DNA is TGTGCCAGCAGCGACGCTGACCGGGGGACGGAGCGCTTC. This is translated as CASSDADRGTERF. This CDR3, with the reference TRBV7-9 and TRBJ2-4 proteins standing in past its ends, gives the full variable domain DTGVSQNPRHKITKRGQNVTFRCDPISEHNRLYWYRQTLGQGPEFLTYFQNEAQLEKSRLLSDRFSAERPKGSFSTLEIQRTEQGDSAMYLCASSDADRGTERFGAGTRLSVL.